This T cell receptor beta chain derives from a study of blood T cell repertoires in COVID-19. Study overall: Sites across the United States, Italy and Spain contributed samples from acute and convalescent COVID-19. T cells, B-cell-depleted T cells, or PBMCs supplied cDNA or gDNA.

This CDR3 contains 16 residues. Germline lookup yields CDR1 MDHEN and CDR2 SYDVKM. V was shortened by 4 bases and J by 7 bases, with 22 bases between the two germline ends. Original processing notes: Estimated nucleated cell counts came from reference gene primer amplification. Measured with immunoSEQ multiplex PCR; TCRdb has only the in-frame clones, and not every one. V, J and clone size reflect that table, while D and trimming were determined from the DNA. The sample records roughly 200,000 clones, around 80% being singletons. The chain is built from TRBV28 and TRBJ1-2; D is undetermined. Sequencing was done on a sample of peripheral blood. This TCR was recovered from a woman aged 80 or over with active or convalescent COVID-19. The CDR3 reads CASSSREVGADAGYTF. CDR3 coding DNA: TGTGCCAGCAGTTCTAGGGAGGTCGGCGCAGACGCTGGCTACACCTTC.